This T cell receptor beta chain was captured in a study of T and B cells in COVID-19 patients. Study context: Blood was sampled from COVID-19 patients who were either actively infected or recovered. At median age roughly 35 years, recovered patients were younger than active-infection patients at less than 70. Whole-study findings and limits: Active COVID-19 showed highly clonal TRB repertoires; recovery showed diversity and richness above healthy donors. Patients with COVID-19 reportedly showed strongly skewed T cell receptor beta variable and joining gene usage.

Germline values: CDR1 LNHDA, CDR2 SQIVND (reference sequence). The CDR3 runs to 16 residues. V was pared by 9 bases and J by 5 bases, with 26 bases between. From blood, roughly 220-550 ng of genomic DNA served as TRB template. Points on this clonotype: Its matching antigen is unknown.

BIOMED2 TRB-A/B primer pools were used in multiplex TRB PCR. TCRdb used MiXCR to reprocess the multiplex PCR reads, holding one entry per CDR3 protein. The data show around 25,000 distinct CDR3 sequences, 30% to 35% seen once. Sequencing input: blood. This chain uses TRBV19 with TRBJ2-7; D may correspond to TRBD1 or TRBD2 (5 bases each). The receptor was derived from a human donor who had recovered from COVID-19. CDR3 in amino acids: CASSPGRSLRPHEQYF. CDR3 DNA sequence: TGTGCCAGCAGCCCGGGGCGAAGTCTAAGGCCCCACGAGCAGTACTTC.